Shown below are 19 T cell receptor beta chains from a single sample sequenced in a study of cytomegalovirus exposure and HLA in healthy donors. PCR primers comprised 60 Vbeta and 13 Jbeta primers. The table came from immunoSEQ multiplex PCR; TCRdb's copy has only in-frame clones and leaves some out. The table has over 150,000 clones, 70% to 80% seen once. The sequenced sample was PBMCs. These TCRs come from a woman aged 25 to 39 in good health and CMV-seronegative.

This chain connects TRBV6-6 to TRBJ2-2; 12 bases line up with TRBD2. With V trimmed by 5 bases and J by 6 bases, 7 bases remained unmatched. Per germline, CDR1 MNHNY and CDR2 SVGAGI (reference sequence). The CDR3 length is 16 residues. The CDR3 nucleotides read TGTGCCAGCAGTCAGACTAGCGGGAGAATCGCCGGGGAGCTGTTTTTT. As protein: CASSQTSGRIAGELFF.

The CDR3 here is CASSLTAGPNEKLFF. For the CDR3, the DNA is TGTGCCAGCAGTTTAACGGCAGGGCCTAATGAAAAACTGTTTTTT. The chain carries TRBV27 and TRBJ1-4, with a possible D match to TRBD1 (5 bases). The length of the CDR3 is 15 residues. Germline-derived CDR1 and CDR2 are MNHEY and SMNVEV (reference sequence). V dropped 2 bases and J dropped 3 bases, with 10 bases sitting between them.

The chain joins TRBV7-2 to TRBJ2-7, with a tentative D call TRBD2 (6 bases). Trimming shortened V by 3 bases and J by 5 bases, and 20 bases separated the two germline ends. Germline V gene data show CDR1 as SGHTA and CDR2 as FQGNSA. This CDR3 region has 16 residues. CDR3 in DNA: TGTGCCAGCAGCTTCACGCTGGGGGGTGCGGTGGACGAGCAGTACTTC. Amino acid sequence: CASSFTLGGAVDEQYF.

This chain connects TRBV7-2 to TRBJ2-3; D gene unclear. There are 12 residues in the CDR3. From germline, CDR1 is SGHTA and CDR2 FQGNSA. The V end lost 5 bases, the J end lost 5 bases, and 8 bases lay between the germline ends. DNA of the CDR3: TGTGCCAGCAGCGTACAGCAAGATACGCAGTATTTT. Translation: CASSVQQDTQYF.

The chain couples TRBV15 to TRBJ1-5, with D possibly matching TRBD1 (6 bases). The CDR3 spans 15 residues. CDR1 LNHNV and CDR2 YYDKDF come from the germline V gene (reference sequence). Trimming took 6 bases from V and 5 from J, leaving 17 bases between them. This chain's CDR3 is CATSPKDRNYQPQHF. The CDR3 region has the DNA TGTGCCACCAGTCCCAAAGACAGGAATTATCAGCCCCAGCATTTT.

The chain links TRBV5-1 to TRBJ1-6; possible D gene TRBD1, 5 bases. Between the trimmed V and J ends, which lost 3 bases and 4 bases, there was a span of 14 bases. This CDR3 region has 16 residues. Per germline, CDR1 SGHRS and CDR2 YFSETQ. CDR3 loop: CASSSASGPYNSPLHF. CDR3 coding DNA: TGCGCCAGCAGCTCCGCTTCAGGGCCTTATAATTCACCCCTCCACTTT.

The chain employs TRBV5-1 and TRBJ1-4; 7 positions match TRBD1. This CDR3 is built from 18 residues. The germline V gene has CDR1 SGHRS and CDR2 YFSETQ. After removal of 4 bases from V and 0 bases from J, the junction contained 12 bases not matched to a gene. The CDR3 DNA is TGCGCCAGCAGCGCGGACAGGCAACGTTCTCCAACTAATGAAAAACTGTTTTTT. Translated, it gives CASSADRQRSPTNEKLFF.

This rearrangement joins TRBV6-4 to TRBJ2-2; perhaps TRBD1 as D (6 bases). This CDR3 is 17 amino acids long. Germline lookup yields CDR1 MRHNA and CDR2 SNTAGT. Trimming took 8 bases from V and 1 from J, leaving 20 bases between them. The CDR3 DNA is TGTGCCAGCCGGCGACACGGACAGTCAGTGAACACCGGGGAGCTGTTTTTT. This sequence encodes CASRRHGQSVNTGELFF.

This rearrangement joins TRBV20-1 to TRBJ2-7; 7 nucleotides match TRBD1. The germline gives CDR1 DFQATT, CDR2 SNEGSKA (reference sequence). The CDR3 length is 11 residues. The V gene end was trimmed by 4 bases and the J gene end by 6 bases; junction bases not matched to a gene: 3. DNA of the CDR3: TGCAGTGCTACGACAGGGAGCGAGCAGTACTTC. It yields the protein CSATTGSEQYF.

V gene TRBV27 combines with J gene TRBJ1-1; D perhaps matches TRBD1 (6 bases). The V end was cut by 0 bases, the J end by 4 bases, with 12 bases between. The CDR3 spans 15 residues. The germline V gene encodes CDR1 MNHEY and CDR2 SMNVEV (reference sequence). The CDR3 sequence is CASSLSAGAVTEAFF. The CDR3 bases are TGTGCCAGCAGTTTATCCGCAGGGGCGGTCACTGAAGCTTTCTTT.

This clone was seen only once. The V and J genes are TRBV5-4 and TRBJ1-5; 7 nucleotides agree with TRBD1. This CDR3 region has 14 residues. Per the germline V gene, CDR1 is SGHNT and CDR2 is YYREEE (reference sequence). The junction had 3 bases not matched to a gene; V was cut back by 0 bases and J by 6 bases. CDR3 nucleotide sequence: TGTGCCAGCAGCTTGGCAGGGGGAGGTCAGCCCCAGCATTTT. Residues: CASSLAGGGQPQHF. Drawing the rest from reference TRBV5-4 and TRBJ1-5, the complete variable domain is ETGVTQSPTHLIKTRGQQVTLRCSSQSGHNTVSWYQQALGQGPQFIFQYYREEENGRGNFPPRFSGLQFPNYSSELNVNALELDDSALYLCASSLAGGGQPQHFGDGTRLSIL.

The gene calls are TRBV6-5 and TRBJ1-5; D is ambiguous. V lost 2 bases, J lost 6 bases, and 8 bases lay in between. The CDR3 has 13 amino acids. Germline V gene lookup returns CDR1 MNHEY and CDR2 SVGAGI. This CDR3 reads CASSYEGGQPQHF. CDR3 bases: TGTGCCAGCAGTTACGAGGGAGGTCAGCCCCAGCATTTT.

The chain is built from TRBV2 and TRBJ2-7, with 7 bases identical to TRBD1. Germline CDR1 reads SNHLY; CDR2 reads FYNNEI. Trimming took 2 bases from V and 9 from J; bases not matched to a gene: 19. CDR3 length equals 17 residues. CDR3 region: CASSETPGTAAWRGQYF. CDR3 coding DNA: TGTGCCAGCAGTGAAACGCCCGGGACAGCAGCGTGGCGTGGGCAGTACTTC.

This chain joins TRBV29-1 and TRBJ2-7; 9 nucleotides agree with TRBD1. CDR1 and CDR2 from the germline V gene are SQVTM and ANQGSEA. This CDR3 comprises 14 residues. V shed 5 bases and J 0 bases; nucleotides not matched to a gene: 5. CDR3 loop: CSVWDRVSSYEQYF. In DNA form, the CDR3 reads TGCAGCGTTTGGGACAGGGTAAGCTCCTACGAGCAGTACTTC.

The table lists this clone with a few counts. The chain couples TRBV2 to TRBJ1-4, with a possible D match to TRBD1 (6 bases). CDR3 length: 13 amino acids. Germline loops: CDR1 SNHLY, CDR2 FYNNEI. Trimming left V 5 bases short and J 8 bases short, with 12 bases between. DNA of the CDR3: TGTGCCAGCAGTAGGGGGTCCAGGGAAAAACTGTTTTTT. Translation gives CASSRGSREKLFF.

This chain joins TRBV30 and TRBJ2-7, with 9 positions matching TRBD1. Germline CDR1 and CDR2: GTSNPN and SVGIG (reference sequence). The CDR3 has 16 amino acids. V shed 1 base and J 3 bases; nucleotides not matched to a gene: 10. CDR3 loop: CAWSDQWDREYYEQYF. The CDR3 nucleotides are TGTGCCTGGAGTGACCAGTGGGACAGGGAATACTACGAGCAGTACTTC.

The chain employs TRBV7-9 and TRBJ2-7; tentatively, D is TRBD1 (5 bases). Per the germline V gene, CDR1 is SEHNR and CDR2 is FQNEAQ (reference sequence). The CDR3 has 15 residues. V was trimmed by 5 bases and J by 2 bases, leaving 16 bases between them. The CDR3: CASSQDRGPAYEQYF. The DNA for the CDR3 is TGTGCCAGCAGCCAAGATAGGGGCCCAGCCTACGAGCAGTACTTC.

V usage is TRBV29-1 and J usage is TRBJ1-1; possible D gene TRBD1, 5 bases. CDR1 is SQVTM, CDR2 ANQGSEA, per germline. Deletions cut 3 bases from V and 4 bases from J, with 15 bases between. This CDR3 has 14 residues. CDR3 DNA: TGCAGCGTTGATTACGGGGGGTGGACCACTGAAGCTTTCTTT. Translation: CSVDYGGWTTEAFF. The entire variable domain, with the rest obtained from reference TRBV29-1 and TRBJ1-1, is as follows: SAVISQKPSRDICQRGTSLTIQCQVDSQVTMMFWYRQQPGQSLTLIATANQGSEATYESGFVIDKFPISRPNLTFSTLTVSNMSPEDSSIYLCSVDYGGWTTEAFFGQGTRLTVV.

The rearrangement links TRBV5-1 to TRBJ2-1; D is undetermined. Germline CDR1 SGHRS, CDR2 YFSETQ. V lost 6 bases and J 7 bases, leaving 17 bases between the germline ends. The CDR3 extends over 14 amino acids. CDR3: CASTLVLGDNEQFF. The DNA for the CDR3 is TGCGCCAGCACCCTGGTGCTAGGCGATAATGAGCAGTTCTTC.